The T cell receptor beta chain under discussion was sequenced for a study of CXCR3-negative and CXCR3-positive naive CD8 T cells. Libraries were UMI-labeled 5' RACE TRB cDNA. From its re-call of the 5' RACE reads, TCRdb lists each CDR3 protein once, without DNA. Its table lists about 6,700 distinct CDR3 sequences. This clonotype is identified as medium-sized from frequency. Germline V lookup: CDR1 MDHEN, CDR2 SYDVKM. This CDR3 is 13 amino acids long. The chain employs TRBV28 and TRBJ1-1. What was sequenced was naive CXCR3- CD8+ T cells from blood. As to subset: CD45RO-CCR7+CD27+CD95- naive CD8+ T cells lacking CXCR3 (TNR3-). The receptor's source is a human donor in good health. Some clones in this sample may be carry-over from other donors' samples. The CDR3 here is CASSLGRNTEAFF.